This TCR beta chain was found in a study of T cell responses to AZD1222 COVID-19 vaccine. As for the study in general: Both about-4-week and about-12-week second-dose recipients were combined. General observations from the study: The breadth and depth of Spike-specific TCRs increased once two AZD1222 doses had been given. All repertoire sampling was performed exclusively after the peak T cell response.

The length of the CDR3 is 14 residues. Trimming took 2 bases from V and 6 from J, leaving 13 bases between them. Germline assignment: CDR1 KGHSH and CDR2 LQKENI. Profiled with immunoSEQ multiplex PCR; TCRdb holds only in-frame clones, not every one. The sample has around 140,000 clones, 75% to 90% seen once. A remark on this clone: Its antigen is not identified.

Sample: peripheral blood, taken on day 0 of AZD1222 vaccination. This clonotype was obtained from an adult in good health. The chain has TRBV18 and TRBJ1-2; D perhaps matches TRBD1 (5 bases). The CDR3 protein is CASSPRLQDHGYTF. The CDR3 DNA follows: TGTGCCAGCTCACCAAGGCTACAGGACCATGGCTACACCTTC.